This T cell receptor beta chain was identified during a study of beta chain features in type 1 diabetes. The isolated RNA, all of it, was reverse transcribed, so expressed TCRB transcripts were what got sequenced. Sequencing used immunoSEQ multiplex PCR; TCRdb keeps in-frame clones, though not all of them. Of around 330,000 clones detected, roughly 11% appear once; the ten largest clones hold about 0.015%. This clone was observed a few times. What it binds is unknown. The germline V gene has CDR1 MNHEY and CDR2 SMNVEV (reference sequence). V shed 3 bases and J shed 3 bases, with 10 bases lying between them. CDR3 length: 14 amino acids. Study-level points and caveats: Within the patient group, naive, central memory and Treg TCRB repertoires appeared more similar to each other than within healthy donors.

The J gene is TRBJ2-3, the V gene TRBV27; D may be TRBD2 (5 bases). The sequence was obtained from a woman between 25 and 40 years old in good health. Sequences were obtained from naive CD4+ T cells from blood. The CDR3 DNA sequence: TGTGCCAGCAGTTTGGAACTAGGGACAGATACGCAGTATTTT. Its translation is CASSLELGTDTQYF.